A single sample is the source of the 24 T cell receptor beta chains below, sequenced in a study of CXCR3-negative and CXCR3-positive naive CD8 T cells. Notes on the study in general: The study found more hydrophobic TRB CDR3s in CXCR3-positive naive cells than in CXCR3-negative naive cells.

These TCRs are of unknown antigen specificity. The TRB cDNA libraries were prepared by 5' RACE with UMI labels. TCRdb reprocessed the 5' RACE reads, keeping one entry per CDR3 protein, no DNA. The specimen's table records tens of thousands of distinct CDR3 sequences. The specimen was naive CXCR3+ CD8+ T cells from blood. This sample's subset: CD45RO-CCR7+CD27+CD95- naive CD8+ T cells expressing CXCR3 (TNR3+). These TCRs come from a human donor in good health. Some clones in this sample may be carry-over from other donors' samples.

The chain is built from TRBV4-2 and TRBJ1-1; TCRdb returns TRBD1, unconfirmable since there is no DNA. In germline, CDR1 is LGHNA, CDR2 YNFKEQ. The CDR3 length is 12 residues. CDR3: CASSQRGDTAFF.

CDR3 region: CATSRDFAISGANVLTF. This chain links TRBV15 with TRBJ2-6. Germline-derived CDR1 and CDR2 are LNHNV and YYDKDF (reference sequence). This CDR3 contains 17 residues.

The chain carries TRBV6-5 and TRBJ2-7; checking the TCRdb D call of TRBD1 is not possible without DNA. The length of the CDR3 is 15 residues. Germline CDR1 MNHEY, CDR2 SVGAGI. This CDR3 is CASSGGTGTDYEQYF.

V and J are TRBV12-3 or TRBV12-4 and TRBJ1-2. This CDR3 is built from 13 residues. The CDR3 loop is CASSMGMGNGYTF.

The genes are TRBV28 and TRBJ2-1; TCRdb names TRBD2, which stays unverified in the absence of DNA. The CDR3 is 13 amino acids. Germline-derived CDR1 and CDR2 are MDHEN and SYDVKM. CDR3: CASGDLSYNEQFF.

The rearrangement uses TRBV28 and TRBJ2-7; checking the TCRdb D call of TRBD2 is not possible without DNA. Germline values: CDR1 MDHEN, CDR2 SYDVKM. The CDR3 length is 17 residues. CDR3 in amino acids: CASPNLRLAGKSYEQYF.

The chain combines TRBV12-3 or TRBV12-4 with TRBJ1-5; TCRdb's assignment of TRBD1 cannot be checked, as there is no DNA. The CDR3 spans 14 residues. The CDR3 sequence: CASSSDRINQPQHF.

CDR3 residues: CASSYLGGYNEQFF. V usage is TRBV2 and J usage is TRBJ2-1; the D call from TCRdb, TRBD2, cannot be confirmed without DNA. This CDR3 has 14 residues. CDR1 and CDR2 from the germline V gene are SNHLY and FYNNEI.

The rearrangement uses TRBV2 and TRBJ1-1. Germline CDR1 and CDR2: SNHLY and FYNNEI. The CDR3 runs 13 residues. The CDR3 is CASSANMNTEAFF.

V usage is TRBV13 and J usage is TRBJ2-5; the TRBD1 assignment by TCRdb is unverifiable without DNA. CDR1 is PRHDT and CDR2 is FYEKMQ in the germline V gene (reference sequence). This CDR3 comprises 14 residues. CDR3 residues: CASSSGTPQETQYF.

This sequence joins TRBV29-1 and TRBJ2-5; TCRdb proposes TRBD1, but this gene call is untestable without DNA. Germline values: CDR1 SQVTM, CDR2 ANQGSEA. The CDR3 totals 14 residues. The CDR3: CSARGGGLSETQYF.

The chain joins TRBV20-1 to TRBJ2-7; TCRdb's D gene call, TRBD1, goes unchecked for lack of DNA. The germline V gene encodes CDR1 DFQATT and CDR2 SNEGSKA (reference sequence). This CDR3 is 13 amino acids long. The CDR3 sequence is CSAGTAYSYEQYF.

The chain carries TRBV4-3 and TRBJ2-7. This CDR3 spans 14 amino acids. Germline V gene data show CDR1 as LGHNA and CDR2 as YSLEER. The CDR3 loop is CASSQDHNPYEQYF.

The V call is TRBV28, the J call TRBJ2-7; there is no DNA to check the TCRdb D call of TRBD2. CDR1 and CDR2 from the germline V gene are MDHEN and SYDVKM. The CDR3 is made up of 17 amino acids. The CDR3 loop is CASSLLSAGAASYEQYF.

This chain joins TRBV15 and TRBJ2-3; TCRdb returns TRBD1, unconfirmable since there is no DNA. CDR3 size: 14 residues. Germline lookup yields CDR1 LNHNV and CDR2 YYDKDF (reference sequence). This chain's CDR3 is CATSTPTGSDTQYF. Based on the CDR3 plus reference TRBV15 and TRBJ2-3, the full variable domain is DAMVIQNPRYQVTQFGKPVTLSCSQTLNHNVMYWYQQKSSQAPKLLFHYYDKDFNNEADTPDNFQSRRPNTSFCFLDIRSPGLGDTAMYLCATSTPTGSDTQYFGPGTRLTVL.

CDR3 region: CASSRTGVDTGELFF. The rearrangement uses TRBV28 and TRBJ2-2; TCRdb selects TRBD1, and the lack of DNA leaves this call unchecked. The CDR3 sequence is 15 residues long. Germline-derived CDR1 and CDR2 are MDHEN and SYDVKM.

The rearrangement joins TRBV20-1 to TRBJ2-1; TCRdb outputs TRBD2, but without DNA this stays unchecked. CDR3 length: 14 amino acids. Germline CDR1 is DFQATT and CDR2 is SNEGSKA (reference sequence). CDR3 region: CSAQEKLAYNEQFF.

The rearrangement uses TRBV6-4 and TRBJ2-5; TCRdb indicates TRBD1, and absent DNA this call remains unverified. CDR3 length equals 13 residues. CDR1 is MRHNA and CDR2 is SNTAGT in the germline V gene. CDR3: CASSLGLGETQYF.

The chain links TRBV5-1 to TRBJ2-7. This CDR3 has 13 residues. Germline CDR1 is SGHRS and CDR2 is YFSETQ. The CDR3 reads CASSLAATYEQYF. The variable domain in full, completed from reference TRBV5-1 and TRBJ2-7, reads KAGVTQTPRYLIKTRGQQVTLSCSPISGHRSVSWYQQTPGQGLQFLFEYFSETQRNKGNFPGRFSGRQFSNSRSEMNVSTLELGDSALYLCASSLAATYEQYFGPGTRLTVT.

This chain links TRBV9 with TRBJ1-6; TCRdb proposes TRBD1, but this gene call is untestable without DNA. This CDR3 spans 18 amino acids. Germline V lookup: CDR1 SGDLS, CDR2 YYNGEE. This CDR3 reads CASSPTGTASYNNSPLHF.

V is TRBV7-3 and J is TRBJ2-3; TCRdb outputs TRBD1, but without DNA this stays unchecked. Germline lookup yields CDR1 SGHTA and CDR2 FQGTGA. The CDR3 consists of 18 residues. This CDR3 is CASSLRAAGTSYTDTQYF.

The chain couples TRBV7-2 to TRBJ2-7; lacking DNA, the TRBD1 call made by TCRdb goes unchecked. The CDR3 extends over 13 amino acids. Germline assignment: CDR1 SGHTA and CDR2 FQGNSA. The CDR3: CASSLEGYYEQYF.

This chain uses TRBV29-1 with TRBJ1-4. Germline V gene sequence: CDR1 SQVTM, CDR2 ANQGSEA. CDR3 length equals 13 residues. The chain's CDR3 is CSVEGDFPEKLFF. The complete variable domain, with remaining parts taken from reference TRBV29-1 and TRBJ1-4, reads SAVISQKPSRDICQRGTSLTIQCQVDSQVTMMFWYRQQPGQSLTLIATANQGSEATYESGFVIDKFPISRPNLTFSTLTVSNMSPEDSSIYLCSVEGDFPEKLFFGSGTQLSVL.

V gene TRBV20-1 combines with J gene TRBJ2-5; lacking DNA, the TRBD1 call made by TCRdb goes unchecked. Germline values: CDR1 DFQATT, CDR2 SNEGSKA (reference sequence). The CDR3 has 14 amino acids. CDR3 amino acids: CSTRDLGSGETQYF.